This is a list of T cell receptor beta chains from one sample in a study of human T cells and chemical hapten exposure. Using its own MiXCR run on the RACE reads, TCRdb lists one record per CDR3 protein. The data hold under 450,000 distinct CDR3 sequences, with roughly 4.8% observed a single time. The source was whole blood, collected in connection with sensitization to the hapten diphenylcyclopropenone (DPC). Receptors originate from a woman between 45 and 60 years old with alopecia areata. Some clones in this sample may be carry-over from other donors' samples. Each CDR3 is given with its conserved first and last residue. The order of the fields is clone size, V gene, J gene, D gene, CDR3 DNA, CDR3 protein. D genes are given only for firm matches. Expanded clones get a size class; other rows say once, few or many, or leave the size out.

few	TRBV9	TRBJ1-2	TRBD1	TGTGCCAGCAGCTCCGGGAACCGGGACAGGGAAGGGGGCAACTATGGCTACACCTTC	CASSSGNRDREGGNYGYTF
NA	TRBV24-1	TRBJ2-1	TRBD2	TGTGCCACCACTGGGAGGGGAGGCCATGAGCAGTTCTTC	CATTGRGGHEQFF
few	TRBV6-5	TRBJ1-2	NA	TGTGCCAGCAGTCGTACAGGGAGAGGCTACACCTTC	CASSRTGRGYTF
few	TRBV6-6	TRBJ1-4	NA	TGTGCCAGCAGTCCCGGGACCGTATTTAATGAAAAACTGTTTTTT	CASSPGTVFNEKLFF
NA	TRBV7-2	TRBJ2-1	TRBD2	TGTGCCAGCAGCCTTGAAGCGGGGGGGTCCTACAATGAGCAGTTCTTC	CASSLEAGGSYNEQFF
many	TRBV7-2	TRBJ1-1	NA	TGTGCCAGCAGCCGAGTCATCCTTACCGTTGAAGCTTTCTTT	CASSRVILTVEAFF
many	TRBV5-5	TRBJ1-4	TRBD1	TGTGCCAGCAGCCCACTGACAGGGGGGAGTGAAAAACTGTTTTTT	CASSPLTGGSEKLFF
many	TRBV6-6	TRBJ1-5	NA	TGTGCCAGCAAGGACAGCCTCTATAGCAATCAGCCCCAGCATTTT	CASKDSLYSNQPQHF
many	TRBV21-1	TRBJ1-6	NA	TGTGCCAGCAGCAAACAGGGTCGGAATTCACCCCTCCACTTT	CASSKQGRNSPLHF
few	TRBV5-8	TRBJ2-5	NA	TGTGCCAGCACCGGTCGGGGGACCCAGTACTTC	CASTGRGTQYF
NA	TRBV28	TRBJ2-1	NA	TGTGCCAGCAGTACGACAGGGGAGGGTAGCAATGAGCAGTTCTTC	CASSTTGEGSNEQFF
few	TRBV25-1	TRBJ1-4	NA	TGTGCCAGCAGTGAATCCGGCAGATCAGAAAAACTGTTTTTT	CASSESGRSEKLFF
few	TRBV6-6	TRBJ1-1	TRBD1	TGTGCCAGCAGCCCGGGACAGGGGGCAGGAGAAGCTTTCTTT	CASSPGQGAGEAFF
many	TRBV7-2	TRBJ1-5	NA	TGTGCCAGCAGCTTAGGGGACGGCTCTTTATATCAGCCCCAGCATTTT	CASSLGDGSLYQPQHF